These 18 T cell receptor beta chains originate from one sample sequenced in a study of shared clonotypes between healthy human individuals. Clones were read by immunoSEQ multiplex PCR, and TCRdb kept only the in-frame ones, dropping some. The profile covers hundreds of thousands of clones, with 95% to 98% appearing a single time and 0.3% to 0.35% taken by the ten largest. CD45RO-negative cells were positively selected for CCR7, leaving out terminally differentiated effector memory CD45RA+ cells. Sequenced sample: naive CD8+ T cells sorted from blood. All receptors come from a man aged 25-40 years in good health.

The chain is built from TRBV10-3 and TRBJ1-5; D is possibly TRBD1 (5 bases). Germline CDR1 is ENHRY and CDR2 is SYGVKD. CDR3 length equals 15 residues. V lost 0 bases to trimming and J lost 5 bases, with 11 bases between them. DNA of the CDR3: TGTGCCATCAGTGAGTCTGGAAAAGGGGATCAGCCCCAGCATTTT. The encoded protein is CAISESGKGDQPQHF.

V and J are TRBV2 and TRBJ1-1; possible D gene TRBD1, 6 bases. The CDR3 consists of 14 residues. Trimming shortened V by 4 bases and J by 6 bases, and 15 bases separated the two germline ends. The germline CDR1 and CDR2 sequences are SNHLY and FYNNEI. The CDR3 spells CASSAQGNAAEAFF. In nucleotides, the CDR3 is TGTGCCAGCAGTGCACAGGGAAATGCGGCTGAAGCTTTCTTT.

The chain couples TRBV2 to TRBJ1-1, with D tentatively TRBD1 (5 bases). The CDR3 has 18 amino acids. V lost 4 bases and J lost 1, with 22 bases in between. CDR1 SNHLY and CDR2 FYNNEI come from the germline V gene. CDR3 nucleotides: TGTGCCAGCAGTGTTTCTCCACAGGAGGAAAAAGAGAACACTGAAGCTTTCTTT. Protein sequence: CASSVSPQEEKENTEAFF.

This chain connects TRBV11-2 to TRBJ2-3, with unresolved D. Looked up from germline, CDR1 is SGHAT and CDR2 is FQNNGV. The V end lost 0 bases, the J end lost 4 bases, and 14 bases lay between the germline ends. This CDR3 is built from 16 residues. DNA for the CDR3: TGTGCCAGCAGCTTAGAACGGCTGGGTTTCGCAGATACGCAGTATTTT. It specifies CASSLERLGFADTQYF. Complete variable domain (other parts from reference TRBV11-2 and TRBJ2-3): EAGVAQSPRYKIIEKRQSVAFWCNPISGHATLYWYQQILGQGPKLLIQFQNNGVVDDSQLPKDRFSAERLKGVDSTLKIQPAKLEDSAVYLCASSLERLGFADTQYFGPGTRLTVL.

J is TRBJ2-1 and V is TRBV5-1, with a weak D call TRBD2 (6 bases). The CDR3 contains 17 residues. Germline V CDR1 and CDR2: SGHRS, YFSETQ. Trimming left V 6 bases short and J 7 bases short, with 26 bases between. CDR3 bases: TGCGCCAGCAAAACCCCAGTCCTTAGCGGTGCCCCGAATGAGCAGTTCTTC. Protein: CASKTPVLSGAPNEQFF.

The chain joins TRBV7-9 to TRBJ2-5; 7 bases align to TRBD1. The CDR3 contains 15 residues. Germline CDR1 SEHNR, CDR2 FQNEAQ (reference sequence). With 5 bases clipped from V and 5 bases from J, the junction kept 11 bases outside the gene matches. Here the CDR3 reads CASSVIQGSRETQYF. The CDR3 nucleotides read TGTGCCAGCAGCGTAATACAGGGGTCTAGGGAGACCCAGTACTTC. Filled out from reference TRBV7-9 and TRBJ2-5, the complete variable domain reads DTGVSQNPRHKITKRGQNVTFRCDPISEHNRLYWYRQTLGQGPEFLTYFQNEAQLEKSRLLSDRFSAERPKGSFSTLEIQRTEQGDSAMYLCASSVIQGSRETQYFGPGTRLLVL.

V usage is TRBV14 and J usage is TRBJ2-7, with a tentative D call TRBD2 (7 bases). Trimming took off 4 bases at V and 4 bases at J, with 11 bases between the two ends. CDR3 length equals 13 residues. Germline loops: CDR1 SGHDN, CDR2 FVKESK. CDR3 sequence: CASSPGGAYEQYF. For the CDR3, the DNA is TGTGCCAGCAGCCCGGGGGGCGCGTACGAGCAGTACTTC.

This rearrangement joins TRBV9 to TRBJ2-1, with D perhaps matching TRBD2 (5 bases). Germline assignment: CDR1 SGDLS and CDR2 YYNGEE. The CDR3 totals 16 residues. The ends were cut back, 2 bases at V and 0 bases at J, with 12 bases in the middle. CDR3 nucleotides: TGTGCCAGCAGCGTCAAAGGACTCCCCTCCTACAATGAGCAGTTCTTC. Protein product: CASSVKGLPSYNEQFF. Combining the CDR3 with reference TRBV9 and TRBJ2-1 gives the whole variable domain DSGVTQTPKHLITATGQRVTLRCSPRSGDLSVYWYQQSLDQGLQFLIQYYNGEERAKGNILERFSAQQFPDLHSELNLSSLELGDSALYFCASSVKGLPSYNEQFFGPGTRLTVL.

CDR3: CAGRHRVHEQYF. CDR3 DNA sequence: TGTGCCGGCCGGCACAGGGTCCACGAGCAGTACTTC. The J gene is TRBJ2-7, the V gene TRBV2; D might be TRBD1 (6 bases). This CDR3 is built from 12 residues. Trimming left V 11 bases short and J 5 bases short, with 16 bases between. Per germline, CDR1 SNHLY and CDR2 FYNNEI. The full variable domain, its missing parts supplied by reference TRBV2 and TRBJ2-7, is EPEVTQTPSHQVTQMGQEVILRCVPISNHLYFYWYRQILGQKVEFLVSFYNNEISEKSEIFDDQFSVERPDGSNFTLKIRSTKLEDSAMYFCAGRHRVHEQYFGPGTRLTVT.

The CDR3 nucleotides are TGTGCCAGCAAAGGAGATCAAGAGACCCAGTACTTC. Translation gives CASKGDQETQYF. This rearrangement joins TRBV14 to TRBJ2-5; D is ambiguous. The CDR3 totals 12 residues. V shed 7 bases and J shed 2 bases, with 8 bases lying between them. Germline assignment: CDR1 SGHDN and CDR2 FVKESK.

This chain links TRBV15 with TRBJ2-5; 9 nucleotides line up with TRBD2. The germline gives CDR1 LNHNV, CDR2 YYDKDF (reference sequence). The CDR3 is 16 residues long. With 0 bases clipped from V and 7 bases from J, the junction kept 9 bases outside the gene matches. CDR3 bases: TGTGCCACCAGCAGAGATCGTAGCGGGAGTCTAGGGACCCAGTACTTC. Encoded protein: CATSRDRSGSLGTQYF.

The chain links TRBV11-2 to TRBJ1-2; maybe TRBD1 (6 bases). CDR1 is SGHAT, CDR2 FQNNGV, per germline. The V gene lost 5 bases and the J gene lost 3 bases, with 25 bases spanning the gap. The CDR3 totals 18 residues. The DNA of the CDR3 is TGTGCCAGCAGCCCATCATGGGGTGGGGGGCGCGGCTACTATGGCTACACCTTC. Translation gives CASSPSWGGGRGYYGYTF.

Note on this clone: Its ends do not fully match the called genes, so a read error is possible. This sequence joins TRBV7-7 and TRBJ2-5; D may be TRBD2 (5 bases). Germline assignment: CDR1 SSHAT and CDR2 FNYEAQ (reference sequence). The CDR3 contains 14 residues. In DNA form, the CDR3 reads TGTGCTAGCAGCCTAGGACTGGGGCAAGAGACCCAGTACTTC. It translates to CASSLGLGQETQYF. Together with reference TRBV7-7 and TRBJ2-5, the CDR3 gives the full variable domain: GAGVSQSPRYKVTKRGQDVTLRCDPISSHATLYWYQQALGQGPEFLTYFNYEAQPDKSGLPSDRFSAERPEGSISTLTIQRTEQRDSAMYRCASSLGLGQETQYFGPGTRLLVL.

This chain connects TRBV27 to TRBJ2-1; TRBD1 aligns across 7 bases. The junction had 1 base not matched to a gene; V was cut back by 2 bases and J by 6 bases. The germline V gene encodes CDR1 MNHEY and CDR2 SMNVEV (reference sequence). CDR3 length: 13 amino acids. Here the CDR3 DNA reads TGTGCCAGCAGTTTAGACAGGGTCAATGAGCAGTTCTTC. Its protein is CASSLDRVNEQFF.

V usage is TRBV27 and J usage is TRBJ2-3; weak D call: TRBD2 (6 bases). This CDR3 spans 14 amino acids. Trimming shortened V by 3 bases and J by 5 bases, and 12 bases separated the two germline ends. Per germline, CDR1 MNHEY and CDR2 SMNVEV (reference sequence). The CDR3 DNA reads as TGTGCCAGCAGTTTTTCACTAGCTGGAGATACGCAGTATTTT. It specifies CASSFSLAGDTQYF.

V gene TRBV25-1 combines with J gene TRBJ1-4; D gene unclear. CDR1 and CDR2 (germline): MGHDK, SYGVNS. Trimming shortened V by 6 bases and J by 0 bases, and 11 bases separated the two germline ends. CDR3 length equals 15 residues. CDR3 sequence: CASSSQSATNEKLFF. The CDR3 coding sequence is TGTGCCAGCAGCTCTCAGTCGGCAACTAATGAAAAACTGTTTTTT. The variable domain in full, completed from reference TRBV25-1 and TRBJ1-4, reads EADIYQTPRYLVIGTGKKITLECSQTMGHDKMYWYQQDPGMELHLIHYSYGVNSTEKGDLSSESTVSRIRTEHFPLTLESARPSHTSQYLCASSSQSATNEKLFFGSGTQLSVL.

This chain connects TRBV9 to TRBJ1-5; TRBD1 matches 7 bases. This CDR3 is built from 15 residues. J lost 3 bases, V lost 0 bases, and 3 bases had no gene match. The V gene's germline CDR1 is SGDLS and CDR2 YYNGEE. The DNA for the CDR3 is TGTGCCAGCAGCGTAGGTCAGGGGGACAATCAGCCCCAGCATTTT. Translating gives CASSVGQGDNQPQHF.

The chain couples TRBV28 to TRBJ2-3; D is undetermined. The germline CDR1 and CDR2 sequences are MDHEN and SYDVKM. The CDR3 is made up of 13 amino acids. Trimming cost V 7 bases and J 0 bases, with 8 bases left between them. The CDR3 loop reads CASTYRSTDTQYF. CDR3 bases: TGTGCCAGCACTTATCGGAGCACAGATACGCAGTATTTT. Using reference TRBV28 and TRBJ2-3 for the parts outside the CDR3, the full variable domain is DVKVTQSSRYLVKRTGEKVFLECVQDMDHENMFWYRQDPGLGLRLIYFSYDVKMKEKGDIPEGYSVSREKKERFSLILESASTNQTSMYLCASTYRSTDTQYFGPGTRLTVL.